Listed here are 29 T cell receptor beta chains from one sample, sequenced in a study of cytomegalovirus exposure and HLA in healthy donors. The study ran its PCR with 60 Vbeta and 13 Jbeta primers. Measured with immunoSEQ multiplex PCR; TCRdb has only the in-frame clones, and not every one. The table has approximately 200,000 clones, around 67% seen once; the top ten hold approximately 3.1%. Sequencing used PBMCs. The receptors come from a woman in her twenties or thirties in good health and CMV-seropositive.

This chain links TRBV28 with TRBJ2-7, with unresolved D. The V end lost 3 bases, the J end lost 0 bases, and 6 bases lay between the germline ends. The germline V gene encodes CDR1 MDHEN and CDR2 SYDVKM. The CDR3 totals 13 residues. This CDR3 reads CASSLFRSYEQYF. The CDR3 region has the DNA TGTGCCAGCAGTTTGTTCCGCTCCTACGAGCAGTACTTC.

V is TRBV11-2 and J is TRBJ2-3; no definite D call. Germline V gene lookup returns CDR1 SGHAT and CDR2 FQNNGV. This CDR3 contains 13 residues. V was shortened by 7 bases and J by 6 bases, with 14 bases between the two germline ends. The CDR3 bases are TGTGCCAGCATCCTCTCGTTTCTTGATACGCAGTATTTT. Encoded protein: CASILSFLDTQYF. Full variable domain (missing parts from reference TRBV11-2 and TRBJ2-3): EAGVAQSPRYKIIEKRQSVAFWCNPISGHATLYWYQQILGQGPKLLIQFQNNGVVDDSQLPKDRFSAERLKGVDSTLKIQPAKLEDSAVYLCASILSFLDTQYFGPGTRLTVL.

V gene TRBV7-2 combines with J gene TRBJ1-1, with D tentatively TRBD1 (5 bases). Germline V gene lookup returns CDR1 SGHTA and CDR2 FQGNSA. The CDR3 has 14 amino acids. V lost 5 bases, J lost 5 bases, and 15 bases lay in between. The chain's CDR3 is CASSVTGGGTEAFF. The CDR3 region has the DNA TGTGCCAGCAGCGTAACAGGAGGAGGGACTGAAGCTTTCTTT.

V usage is TRBV19 and J usage is TRBJ2-7; possible D gene TRBD2, 6 bases. V was cut by 5 bases and J by 2 bases, with 10 bases left in between. The germline CDR1 and CDR2 sequences are LNHDA and SQIVND (reference sequence). The CDR3 covers 13 residues. The CDR3 coding sequence is TGTGCCAGTAGTGTTGGACTACCCTACGAGCAGTACTTC. This codes for CASSVGLPYEQYF.

V usage is TRBV7-9 and J usage is TRBJ1-3; 9 nucleotides match TRBD1. The trim removed 6 bases at V and 4 bases at J, leaving 10 bases unmatched. Germline lookup yields CDR1 SEHNR and CDR2 FQNEAQ (reference sequence). There are 16 residues in the CDR3. CDR3 region: CASSFTGGVMGNTIYF. CDR3 coding DNA: TGTGCCAGCAGTTTTACAGGGGGCGTAATGGGAAACACCATATATTTT.

V is TRBV28 and J is TRBJ2-2, with D hard to call. Trimming removed 3 bases at V and 7 bases at J, with 12 bases between. The CDR3 has 14 amino acids. The germline V gene encodes CDR1 MDHEN and CDR2 SYDVKM. The CDR3 region is CASSFALEVGELFF. The CDR3, as DNA: TGTGCCAGCAGTTTTGCCCTAGAGGTCGGGGAGCTGTTTTTT.

The rearrangement uses TRBV2 and TRBJ2-5, with 9 bases identical to TRBD1. The germline gives CDR1 SNHLY, CDR2 FYNNEI. The V segment lost 8 bases and the J segment 5 bases; nucleotides outside the gene matches: 9. This CDR3 is 14 amino acids long. The CDR3 DNA reads as TGTGCCAGCGGGGCCGACAGGGGGTGGGAGACCCAGTACTTC. Its translation: CASGADRGWETQYF.

The rearrangement links TRBV10-2 to TRBJ2-3; no clear D gene. The V end lost 3 bases, the J end lost 2 bases, and 12 bases lay between the germline ends. Germline loops: CDR1 WSHSY, CDR2 SAAADI. The CDR3 is 15 residues long. This chain's CDR3 is CASSDSLGITDTQYF. The CDR3 DNA follows: TGCGCCAGCAGTGACTCTCTCGGTATCACAGATACGCAGTATTTT.

The rearrangement uses TRBV19 and TRBJ2-1; D perhaps matches TRBD2 (6 bases). CDR1 LNHDA and CDR2 SQIVND come from the germline V gene (reference sequence). V lost 9 bases, J lost 8 bases, and 14 bases lay in between. The CDR3 extends over 12 amino acids. CDR3 protein: CASPSRGYEQFF. The CDR3 DNA follows: TGTGCCAGCCCTTCCCGGGGGTATGAGCAGTTCTTC.

This chain connects TRBV7-6 to TRBJ2-1; 12 nucleotides align to TRBD2. Germline CDR1 SGHVS, CDR2 FNYEAQ. With V trimmed by 5 bases and J by 6 bases, 5 bases remained unmatched. The CDR3 runs to 15 residues. CDR3 bases: TGTGCCAGCAGCCCAGGGGGACTAGCGGGCAATGAGCAGTTCTTC. Translating gives CASSPGGLAGNEQFF.

The chain employs TRBV5-1 and TRBJ2-1; 12 bases are shared with TRBD2. V shed 0 bases, J shed 7 bases, and the junction held 2 bases outside the gene matches. This CDR3 has 15 amino acids. The germline CDR1 and CDR2 sequences are SGHRS and YFSETQ. CDR3 protein: CASSLVTSGRNEQFF. The CDR3 nucleotides read TGCGCCAGCAGCTTGGTGACTAGCGGGAGAAATGAGCAGTTCTTC.

The V gene is TRBV29-1, the J gene TRBJ2-1, with 12 bases fitting TRBD2. The germline V gene has CDR1 SQVTM and CDR2 ANQGSEA. The J segment lost 6 bases and the V segment lost 4 bases, leaving 4 bases of the junction unmatched. The CDR3 has 14 residues. Here the CDR3 reads CSVVLAGGSNEQFF. The CDR3 nucleotides are TGCAGCGTTGTACTAGCGGGAGGTAGCAATGAGCAGTTCTTC.

This rearrangement joins TRBV9 to TRBJ2-7; 8 bases are a match to TRBD1. V trimming: 2 bases; J trimming: 4 bases; junction bases outside the gene matches: 2. CDR1 SGDLS and CDR2 YYNGEE come from the germline V gene. The CDR3 spans 13 residues. Here the CDR3 DNA reads TGTGCCAGCAGCGTTGACAGGGGTTACGAGCAGTACTTC. Residues: CASSVDRGYEQYF.

The genes are TRBV5-6 and TRBJ2-6; TRBD1 is a possible D gene (6 bases). Trimming removed 4 bases from V and 0 bases from J, with 20 bases in between. CDR3 length equals 19 residues. Germline lookup yields CDR1 SGHDT and CDR2 YYEEEE. The CDR3 DNA reads as TGTGCCAGCAGCGTAACGGTCGGACAGAGATCCTCTGGGGCCAACGTCCTGACTTTC. It yields the protein CASSVTVGQRSSGANVLTF.

The CDR3: CASSEGLNTGELFF. The CDR3 DNA is TGCGCCAGCAGTGAGGGACTCAACACCGGGGAGCTGTTTTTT. V and J are TRBV10-1 and TRBJ2-2, with D possibly matching TRBD2 (5 bases). Germline CDR1 and CDR2: WNHNN and SYGVQD (reference sequence). V was shortened by 2 bases and J by 2 bases, with 6 bases between the two germline ends. The length of the CDR3 is 14 residues.

This clone has just a few counts. The chain has TRBV5-1 and TRBJ1-2; possible D gene TRBD1, 5 bases. CDR3 size: 18 residues. CDR1 and CDR2 from the germline V gene are SGHRS and YFSETQ. Deletions cut 0 bases from V and 0 bases from J, with 18 bases between. CDR3 amino acids: CASSLGRGEQATNYGYTF. CDR3 bases: TGCGCCAGCAGCTTGGGAAGGGGCGAGCAGGCAACTAACTATGGCTACACCTTC.

The J gene is TRBJ1-5, the V gene TRBV7-8; 9 bases align to TRBD1. V shed 6 bases and J 4 bases; nucleotides not matched to a gene: 7. This CDR3 contains 15 residues. Germline loops: CDR1 SGHVS, CDR2 FQNEAQ. In DNA form, the CDR3 reads TGTGCCAGCAGAGCGGACAGGGGAAGTAATCAGCCCCAGCATTTT. It encodes CASRADRGSNQPQHF.

The chain is built from TRBV28 and TRBJ2-6; a possible D gene is TRBD1 (7 bases). The CDR3 is 17 amino acids. Germline CDR1 MDHEN, CDR2 SYDVKM. V was pared by 8 bases and J by 0 bases, with 17 bases between. The CDR3 reads CASGSGGPPSGANVLTF. The CDR3, as DNA: TGTGCCAGCGGTTCAGGGGGGCCACCCTCTGGGGCCAACGTCCTGACTTTC.

This clone was recorded a few times. The gene calls are TRBV5-1 and TRBJ1-1; unclear D gene. Germline V gene lookup returns CDR1 SGHRS and CDR2 YFSETQ. Trimming pared 3 bases from V and 0 bases from J, leaving 6 bases between. The CDR3 is 13 residues long. The CDR3 region has the DNA TGCGCCAGCAGCTCCGGGGTGAACACTGAAGCTTTCTTT. Translating gives CASSSGVNTEAFF.

The chain has TRBV6-5 and TRBJ2-5, with 8 bases fitting TRBD1. Trimming cost V 8 bases and J 5 bases; bases outside gene matches: 1. There are 11 residues in the CDR3. The V gene's germline CDR1 is MNHEY and CDR2 SVGAGI. In nucleotides, the CDR3 is TGTGCCAGCCAGGGGGCCGAGACCCAGTACTTC. Its translation: CASQGAETQYF.

In its sample, this clone was seen once. The J gene is TRBJ1-1, the V gene TRBV28; TRBD1 matches at 7 bases. Germline CDR1 and CDR2: MDHEN and SYDVKM. The CDR3 sequence is 15 residues long. Trimming took 5 bases from V and 0 from J; bases not matched to a gene: 6. The CDR3 bases are TGTGCCAGCAGTCCCACCGGGACAGTGAACACTGAAGCTTTCTTT. This codes for CASSPTGTVNTEAFF.

This chain uses TRBV19 with TRBJ2-2, with TRBD2 identical over 11 bases. Germline V lookup: CDR1 LNHDA, CDR2 SQIVND (reference sequence). The CDR3 consists of 14 residues. J gave up 3 bases and V 8 bases, and 2 bases lay outside the gene matches. The CDR3, as DNA: TGTGCCAGTGCGACTAGCGGGGACACCGGGGAGCTGTTTTTT. It codes for CASATSGDTGELFF.

This chain connects TRBV6-1 to TRBJ2-6, with 12 bases matching TRBD1. V lost 6 bases to trimming and J lost 4 bases; unmatched junction nucleotides: 1. The CDR3 consists of 15 residues. Germline values: CDR1 MNHNS, CDR2 SASEGT. The CDR3 loop is CASRGQGAGANVLTF. As DNA, the CDR3 is TGTGCCAGCAGGGGACAGGGGGCCGGGGCCAACGTCCTGACTTTC.

V is TRBV4-1 and J is TRBJ2-3; 12 bases are a match to TRBD2. The CDR3 has 16 amino acids. The J segment lost 2 bases and the V segment lost 3 bases, leaving 3 bases of the junction unmatched. The V gene's germline CDR1 is MGHRA and CDR2 YSYEKL. The CDR3 nucleotides read TGCGCCAGCAGCCAGAGACTAGCGGGGGACACAGATACGCAGTATTTT. Residues: CASSQRLAGDTDTQYF.

The chain links TRBV14 to TRBJ2-1; D is unresolved. The CDR3 is made up of 21 amino acids. V was shortened by 0 bases and J by 3 bases, with 27 bases between the two germline ends. The V gene's germline CDR1 is SGHDN and CDR2 FVKESK. The CDR3 nucleotides read TGTGCCAGCAGCCAAGATCGTTTGGCGCGACTCCCCCGCGGCGACTACAATGAGCAGTTCTTC. The encoded protein is CASSQDRLARLPRGDYNEQFF.

The V and J genes are TRBV28 and TRBJ1-5; D is undetermined. Germline CDR1 and CDR2: MDHEN and SYDVKM. There are 16 residues in the CDR3. Trimming stripped 4 bases from V and 3 bases from J, with 16 bases between. The CDR3 here is CASSSAGRRDNQPQHF. Here the CDR3 DNA reads TGTGCCAGCAGTTCCGCGGGGAGGAGGGACAATCAGCCCCAGCATTTT. Using reference TRBV28 and TRBJ1-5 for the parts outside the CDR3, the full variable domain is DVKVTQSSRYLVKRTGEKVFLECVQDMDHENMFWYRQDPGLGLRLIYFSYDVKMKEKGDIPEGYSVSREKKERFSLILESASTNQTSMYLCASSSAGRRDNQPQHFGDGTRLSIL.

The rearrangement uses TRBV9 and TRBJ2-7; the match to TRBD1 covers 11 bases. Trimming cost V 4 bases and J 5 bases; bases outside gene matches: 8. Germline lookup yields CDR1 SGDLS and CDR2 YYNGEE. This CDR3 has 15 amino acids. CDR3 DNA sequence: TGTGCCAGCAGCCCCTGGACAGGGGGCTACGACGAGCAGTACTTC. Protein sequence: CASSPWTGGYDEQYF.

This sequence joins TRBV11-2 and TRBJ1-1; 7 bases map to TRBD1. Losses at the gene ends were 4 bases for V and 7 bases for J; bases not matched to a gene: 15. In germline, CDR1 is SGHAT, CDR2 FQNNGV. The CDR3 loop spans 16 amino acids. DNA of the CDR3: TGTGCCAGCAGCTCAGAGGGACAGCCGTGGTCCTATGAAGCTTTCTTT. Protein product: CASSSEGQPWSYEAFF.

This chain joins TRBV7-9 and TRBJ1-1; D may be TRBD1 (6 bases). The CDR3 is made up of 16 amino acids. Trimming removed 10 bases at V and 3 bases at J, with 24 bases between. From germline, CDR1 is SEHNR and CDR2 FQNEAQ (reference sequence). CDR3: CAIRGRGAAEYTEAFF. In nucleotides, the CDR3 is TGTGCCATCCGAGGTCGGGGGGCGGCGGAGTACACTGAAGCTTTCTTT.